Listed here are 20 T cell receptor beta chains from one sample, sequenced in a study of blood T cell repertoires in COVID-19. Libraries were prepared by immunoSEQ multiplex PCR; TCRdb keeps only in-frame clonotypes and omits some of them. The sample has about 150,000 clones, approximately 90% seen once; the top ten hold over 3.5%. Sequences were obtained from peripheral blood. The receptors originated from a woman aged 55-69 years with active or convalescent COVID-19.

The chain links TRBV6-5 to TRBJ1-2; 7 bases match TRBD1. V lost 7 bases and J lost 4; bases outside the gene matches: 3. Germline CDR1 is MNHEY and CDR2 is SVGAGI. This CDR3 comprises 12 residues. CDR3 sequence: CASMSGGYGYTF. The CDR3 nucleotides are TGTGCCAGCATGTCAGGGGGCTATGGCTACACCTTC.

This chain connects TRBV9 to TRBJ2-5; 10 bases are a match to TRBD1. Looked up from germline, CDR1 is SGDLS and CDR2 is YYNGEE. The CDR3 is made up of 20 amino acids. The J segment lost 0 bases and the V segment lost 0 bases, leaving 14 bases of the junction unmatched. DNA for the CDR3: TGTGCCAGCAGCGTAGGGGACAGGGGACCCATCCCAATCTACCAAGAGACCCAGTACTTC. Its protein is CASSVGDRGPIPIYQETQYF.

The V and J genes are TRBV15 and TRBJ1-3; D remains unclear. The CDR3 is 12 amino acids. V shed 0 bases and J shed 8 bases, with 5 bases lying between them. Germline V gives CDR1 LNHNV, CDR2 YYDKDF (reference sequence). CDR3 sequence: CATSRDRYTIYF. The DNA of the CDR3 is TGTGCCACCAGCAGAGATCGGTACACCATATATTTT.

The chain recombines TRBV20-1 with TRBJ1-2; 10 bases match TRBD1. The CDR3 is 11 residues long. Germline CDR1 and CDR2: DFQATT and SNEGSKA (reference sequence). Trimming cost V 5 bases and J 11 bases; bases outside gene matches: 5. The CDR3 loop reads CSASGTGEYTF. In DNA, the CDR3 is TGCAGTGCTTCTGGGACAGGGGAGTACACCTTC.

V usage is TRBV6-5 and J usage is TRBJ2-2; tentative D call: TRBD2 (7 bases). The V gene's germline CDR1 is MNHEY and CDR2 SVGAGI. The V and J ends lost 2 bases and 4 bases respectively, with 8 bases between them. The CDR3 length is 14 residues. CDR3 region: CASSYGGATGELFF. The CDR3, as DNA: TGTGCCAGCAGTTACGGGGGGGCCACCGGGGAGCTGTTTTTT.

The chain has TRBV19 and TRBJ2-3; 9 bases agree with TRBD1. Germline CDR1 LNHDA, CDR2 SQIVND (reference sequence). The CDR3 extends over 17 amino acids. Losses at the gene ends were 3 bases for V and 4 bases for J; bases not matched to a gene: 11. The CDR3 region has the DNA TGTGCCAGTAGTATGGCCCCCGGGACAGGGCCATCAGATACGCAGTATTTT. This codes for CASSMAPGTGPSDTQYF.

The V and J genes are TRBV3-1 (or the pseudogene TRBV3-2) and TRBJ1-1; D remains ambiguous. V was cut by 1 base and J by 3 bases, with 6 bases left in between. This CDR3 comprises 13 residues. Germline V gene data show CDR1 as LGHDT and CDR2 as YNNKEL (reference sequence). DNA for the CDR3: TGTGCCAGCAGCCAAGGGCAGTACACTGAAGCTTTCTTT. It encodes CASSQGQYTEAFF.

The chain has TRBV11-2 and TRBJ2-3; TRBD1 matches 9 bases. The germline CDR1 and CDR2 sequences are SGHAT and FQNNGV. With V trimmed by 1 base and J by 2 bases, 10 bases remained unmatched. CDR3 length equals 18 residues. The CDR3 sequence is CASSLGAAGTGLTDTQYF. In DNA, the CDR3 is TGTGCCAGCAGCTTAGGGGCCGCCGGGACAGGGCTCACAGATACGCAGTATTTT.

The chain has TRBV5-1 and TRBJ2-5, with 12 bases aligning to TRBD2. Per the germline V gene, CDR1 is SGHRS and CDR2 is YFSETQ. The CDR3 runs 15 residues. J lost 7 bases, V lost 0 bases, and 4 bases had no gene match. The CDR3 coding sequence is TGCGCCAGCAGCTTGGGGACTAGCGGGGAACGGACCCAGTACTTC. It yields the protein CASSLGTSGERTQYF.

This clone was seen more than once but under ten times. The chain recombines TRBV7-3 with TRBJ2-5, with 8 bases matching TRBD2. Trimming removed 4 bases from V and 9 bases from J; junction bases left unmatched: 1. Looked up from germline, CDR1 is SGHTA and CDR2 is FQGTGA. The CDR3 spans 11 residues. CDR3 DNA sequence: TGTGCCAGCAGCTACGGGGGGGCCCAGTACTTC. It codes for CASSYGGAQYF.

The chain uses TRBV7-2 and TRBJ2-5; TRBD2 matches 8 bases. Unmatched junction bases numbered 12, after V lost 5 bases and J lost 4 bases. Germline V gene lookup returns CDR1 SGHTA and CDR2 FQGNSA. This CDR3 comprises 16 residues. CDR3: CASSPLNGGAGETQYF. CDR3 DNA sequence: TGTGCCAGCAGCCCTCTAAACGGGGGGGCGGGAGAGACCCAGTACTTC.

The rearrangement joins TRBV7-2 to TRBJ1-2; 7 bases map to TRBD1. Germline CDR1 SGHTA, CDR2 FQGNSA. J was trimmed by 8 bases and V by 1 base; bases with no gene match: 4. This CDR3 spans 13 amino acids. CDR3 in amino acids: CASSLDPGGGYTF. CDR3 nucleotides: TGTGCCAGCAGCTTAGATCCAGGGGGAGGCTACACCTTC.

This clone was observed a handful of times. The V gene is TRBV19, the J gene TRBJ2-3, with 8 bases that match TRBD1. The length of the CDR3 is 16 residues. The trim removed 5 bases at V and 5 bases at J, leaving 12 bases unmatched. CDR1 and CDR2 from the germline V gene are LNHDA and SQIVND (reference sequence). CDR3 loop: CASSLTGVVGQDTQYF. The CDR3, as DNA: TGTGCCAGTAGTTTGACAGGGGTCGTTGGCCAAGATACGCAGTATTTT. The full variable domain, its missing parts supplied by reference TRBV19 and TRBJ2-3, is DGGITQSPKYLFRKEGQNVTLSCEQNLNHDAMYWYRQDPGQGLRLIYYSQIVNDFQKGDIAEGYSVSREKKESFPLTVTSAQKNPTAFYLCASSLTGVVGQDTQYFGPGTRLTVL.

The V and J genes are TRBV15 and TRBJ1-3; TRBD1 aligns across 7 bases. This CDR3 comprises 15 residues. The germline V gene has CDR1 LNHNV and CDR2 YYDKDF (reference sequence). Losses at the gene ends were 4 bases for V and 4 bases for J; bases not matched to a gene: 7. The CDR3 DNA reads TGTGCCACCAGCAACTCGACAGGGATCGGAAACACCATATATTTT. Its translation: CATSNSTGIGNTIYF.

The gene calls are TRBV9 and TRBJ2-1; weak D call: TRBD2 (5 bases). Trimming shortened V by 3 bases and J by 7 bases, and 14 bases separated the two germline ends. Germline V gene lookup returns CDR1 SGDLS and CDR2 YYNGEE. The CDR3 is made up of 14 amino acids. The CDR3 spells CASSDVGVINEQFF. The CDR3 coding sequence is TGTGCCAGCAGCGACGTCGGGGTCATAAATGAGCAGTTCTTC.

This sequence joins TRBV20-1 and TRBJ1-1; D perhaps matches TRBD1 (5 bases). Trimming removed 6 bases from V and 3 bases from J, with 8 bases in between. This CDR3 spans 11 amino acids. Germline V lookup: CDR1 DFQATT, CDR2 SNEGSKA (reference sequence). CDR3 in DNA: TGCAGTGCGCTGACAGACACTGAAGCTTTCTTT. Encoded protein: CSALTDTEAFF.

The chain recombines TRBV5-1 with TRBJ1-4; possible D gene TRBD1, 5 bases. The V end was cut by 4 bases, the J end by 14 bases, with 15 bases between. Germline CDR1 is SGHRS and CDR2 is YFSETQ. The length of the CDR3 is 12 residues. CDR3 DNA: TGCGCCAGCAGCCTGGGGGGAGAGCGGCTGTTTTTT. Translation gives CASSLGGERLFF.

The genes are TRBV12-3 or TRBV12-4 and TRBJ1-4; D is undetermined. This CDR3 comprises 13 residues. Trimming left V 1 base short and J 3 bases short, with 3 bases between. This chain's CDR3 is CASSLVANEKLFF. CDR3 coding DNA: TGTGCCAGCAGTTTAGTAGCTAATGAAAAACTGTTTTTT.

J is TRBJ2-1 and V is TRBV4-3, with 12 bases aligning to TRBD2. J gave up 0 bases and V 3 bases, and 15 bases lay outside the gene matches. This CDR3 has 21 residues. The germline CDR1 and CDR2 sequences are LGHNA and YSLEER. The CDR3 DNA reads TGCGCCAGCAGCCAGGACGCATTAGGACTAGCGGGGCCCTCCTCCTACAATGAGCAGTTCTTC. Protein: CASSQDALGLAGPSSYNEQFF.

The rearrangement links TRBV6-1 to TRBJ2-1; 8 bases line up with TRBD1. Per germline, CDR1 MNHNS and CDR2 SASEGT. With 1 base clipped from V and 2 bases from J, the junction kept 4 bases outside the gene matches. The CDR3 has 16 residues. The CDR3 loop reads CASSEGLRGPYNEQFF. In DNA, the CDR3 is TGTGCCAGCAGTGAAGGTCTCAGGGGGCCCTACAATGAGCAGTTCTTC.